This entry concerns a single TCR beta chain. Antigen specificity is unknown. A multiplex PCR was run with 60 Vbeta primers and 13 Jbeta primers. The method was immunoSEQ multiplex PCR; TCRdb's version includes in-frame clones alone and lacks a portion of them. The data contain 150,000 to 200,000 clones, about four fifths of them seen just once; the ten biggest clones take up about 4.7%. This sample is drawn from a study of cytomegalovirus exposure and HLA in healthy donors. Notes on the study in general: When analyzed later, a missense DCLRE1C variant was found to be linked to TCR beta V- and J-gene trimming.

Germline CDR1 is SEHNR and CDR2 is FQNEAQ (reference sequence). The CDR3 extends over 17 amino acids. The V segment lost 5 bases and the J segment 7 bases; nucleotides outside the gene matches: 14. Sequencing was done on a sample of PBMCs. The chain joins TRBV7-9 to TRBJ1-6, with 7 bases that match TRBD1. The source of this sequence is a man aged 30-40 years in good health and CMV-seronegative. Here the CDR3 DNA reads TGTGCCAGCAGCCCACTACAGGGGACAGTCTTAAATTCACCCCTCCACTTT. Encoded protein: CASSPLQGTVLNSPLHF. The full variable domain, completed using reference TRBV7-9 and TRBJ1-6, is DTGVSQNPRHKITKRGQNVTFRCDPISEHNRLYWYRQTLGQGPEFLTYFQNEAQLEKSRLLSDRFSAERPKGSFSTLEIQRTEQGDSAMYLCASSPLQGTVLNSPLHFGNGTRLTVT.